Listed here is a single T cell receptor beta chain. TCRdb's copy holds only in-frame clones and misses some; the assay was immunoSEQ multiplex PCR. The profile shows over 250,000 clones, 90% of them singletons. V lost 7 bases and J 1 base, leaving 13 bases between the germline ends. The CDR3 is 14 amino acids. Germline-derived CDR1 and CDR2 are MDHEN and SYDVKM. This specimen comes from a study of blood T cell repertoires in COVID-19. The clonotype was recovered from a man aged 60-69 years who had recovered from COVID-19. This rearrangement joins TRBV28 to TRBJ1-1; D call uncertain. The sample comprised PBMCs or T cells enriched from blood (not recorded which). CDR3 in amino acids: CASKGRGSNTEAFF. In nucleotides, the CDR3 is TGTGCCAGCAAGGGCCGGGGTTCGAACACTGAAGCTTTCTTT.